Included here is one TCR beta chain sequence, with context. As yet, its antigen is unknown. The data are from a study of blood T cells in healthy people across ages. Whole-study findings and limits: CMV infection status of these donors was not known. Compared with aged donors, long-lived donors showed fewer expanded clones, suggesting selection.

Next came a second PCR, run for about 6 to 12 cycles, which used a sample-barcoded 5' primer along with a J-beta primer mix. Tagging of each cDNA molecule was performed by a template-switch adaptor with 12 random nucleotides. TCRdb reanalysed the 5' RACE reads using MiXCR and keeps one entry per CDR3 protein. The sample records 700,000 to 900,000 distinct CDR3 sequences, 53% being singletons. CDR3 length equals 15 residues. Germline V gives CDR1 SGHTA, CDR2 FQGTGA. V lost 3 bases and J lost 4; bases outside the gene matches: 5. The material sequenced was blood. This chain uses TRBV7-3 with TRBJ2-3; 9 bases line up with TRBD2. The sequence was obtained from a man older than 75 in good health. CDR3 nucleotides: TGTGCCAGCAGCTTTGACGCGGGAGGGTCAGATACGCAGTATTTT. Translated, it gives CASSFDAGGSDTQYF.